This T cell receptor (beta chain) emerged from a study of Graves' ophthalmopathy and Graves' hyperthyroidism. Findings of the study overall: Blood samples also showed most expanded thyroid clonotypes exceeding 0.001 frequency.

This clonotype was counted a few times. Its antigen is currently unknown. From RNA, the CDR3 regions of TCR beta chains were amplified and sequenced. HTBI-primed first-round RT-PCR preceded second-round multiplex PCR. A single record per CDR3 protein comes from TCRdb applying MiXCR to the multiplex PCR reads. The repertoire holds approximately 1.2 million distinct CDR3 sequences, with around a third as singletons. Source material: peripheral blood or thyroid tissue (not recorded which). The sequence was collected from an adult man with Graves' hyperthyroidism.

Here the CDR3 DNA reads TGTGCCAGCAGCTCGGGTGGGGCGGTACAAGAGACCCAGTACTTC. Amino acid sequence: CASSSGGAVQETQYF. The chain recombines TRBV11-2 with TRBJ2-5, with a weak D call TRBD1 (5 bases). Trimming stripped 4 bases from V and 2 bases from J, with 14 bases between. Germline V lookup: CDR1 SGHAT, CDR2 FQNNGV. This CDR3 comprises 15 residues.